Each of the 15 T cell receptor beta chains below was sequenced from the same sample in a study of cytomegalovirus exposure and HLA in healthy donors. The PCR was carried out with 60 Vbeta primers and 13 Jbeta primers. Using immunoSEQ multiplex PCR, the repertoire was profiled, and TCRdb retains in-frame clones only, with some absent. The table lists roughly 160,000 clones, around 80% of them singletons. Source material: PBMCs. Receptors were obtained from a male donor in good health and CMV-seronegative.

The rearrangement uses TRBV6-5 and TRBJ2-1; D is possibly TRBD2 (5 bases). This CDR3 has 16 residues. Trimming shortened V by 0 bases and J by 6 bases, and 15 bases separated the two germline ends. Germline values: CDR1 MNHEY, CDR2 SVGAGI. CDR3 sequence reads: CASSYSMWTEANEQFF. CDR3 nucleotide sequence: TGTGCCAGCAGTTACTCGATGTGGACTGAGGCCAATGAGCAGTTCTTC.

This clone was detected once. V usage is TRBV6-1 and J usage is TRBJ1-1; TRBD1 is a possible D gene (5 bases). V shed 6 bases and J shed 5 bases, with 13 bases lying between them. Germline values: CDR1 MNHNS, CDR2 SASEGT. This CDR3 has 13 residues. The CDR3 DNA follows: TGTGCCAGCAGATCGACTGGGGGGACTGAAGCTTTCTTT. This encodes CASRSTGGTEAFF.

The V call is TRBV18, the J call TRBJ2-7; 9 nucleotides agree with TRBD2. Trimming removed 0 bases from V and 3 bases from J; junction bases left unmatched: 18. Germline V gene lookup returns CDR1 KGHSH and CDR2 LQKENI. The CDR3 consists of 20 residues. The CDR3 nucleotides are TGTGCCAGCTCACCACCGCCTAGCGGGGTCGGTCGAGCCCCCCTCTACGAGCAGTACTTC. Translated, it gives CASSPPPSGVGRAPLYEQYF.

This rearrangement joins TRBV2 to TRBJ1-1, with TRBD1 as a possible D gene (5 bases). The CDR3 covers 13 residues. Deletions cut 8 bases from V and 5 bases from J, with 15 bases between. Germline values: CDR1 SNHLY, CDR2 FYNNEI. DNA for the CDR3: TGTGCCAGCGGGAGGGCAGGGCGGACTGAAGCTTTCTTT. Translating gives CASGRAGRTEAFF. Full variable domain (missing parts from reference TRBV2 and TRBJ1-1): EPEVTQTPSHQVTQMGQEVILRCVPISNHLYFYWYRQILGQKVEFLVSFYNNEISEKSEIFDDQFSVERPDGSNFTLKIRSTKLEDSAMYFCASGRAGRTEAFFGQGTRLTVV.

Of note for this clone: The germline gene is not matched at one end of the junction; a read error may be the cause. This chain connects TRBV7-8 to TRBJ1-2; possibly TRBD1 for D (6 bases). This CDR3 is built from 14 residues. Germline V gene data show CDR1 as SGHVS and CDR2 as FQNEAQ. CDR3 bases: TGTACCAGCAGCTCCCGGACAGAAAATTATGGCTACACCTTC. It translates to CTSSSRTENYGYTF.

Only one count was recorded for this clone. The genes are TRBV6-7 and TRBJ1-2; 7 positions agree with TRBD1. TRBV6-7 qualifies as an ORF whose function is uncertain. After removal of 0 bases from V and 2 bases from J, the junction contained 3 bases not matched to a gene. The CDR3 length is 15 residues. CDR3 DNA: TGTGCCAGCAGTTACTCGGGCAGGGGGAACTATGGCTACACCTTC. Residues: CASSYSGRGNYGYTF.

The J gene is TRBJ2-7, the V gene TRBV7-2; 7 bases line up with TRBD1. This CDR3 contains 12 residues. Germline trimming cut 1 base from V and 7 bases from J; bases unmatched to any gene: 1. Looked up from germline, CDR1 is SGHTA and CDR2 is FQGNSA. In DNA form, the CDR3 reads TGTGCCAGCAGCTTAGGGGGACAGGAGCAGTACTTC. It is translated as CASSLGGQEQYF. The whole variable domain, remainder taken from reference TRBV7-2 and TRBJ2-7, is GAGVSQSPSNKVTEKGKDVELRCDPISGHTALYWYRQSLGQGLEFLIYFQGNSAPDKSGLPSDRFSAERTGGSVSTLTIQRTQQEDSAVYLCASSLGGQEQYFGPGTRLTVT.

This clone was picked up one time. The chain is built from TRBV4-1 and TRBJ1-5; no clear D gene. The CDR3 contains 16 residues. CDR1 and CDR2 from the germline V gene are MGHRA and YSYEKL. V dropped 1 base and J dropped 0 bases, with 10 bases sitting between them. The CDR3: CASSQGAIHSNQPQHF. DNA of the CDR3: TGCGCCAGCAGCCAAGGGGCGATCCATAGCAATCAGCCCCAGCATTTT.

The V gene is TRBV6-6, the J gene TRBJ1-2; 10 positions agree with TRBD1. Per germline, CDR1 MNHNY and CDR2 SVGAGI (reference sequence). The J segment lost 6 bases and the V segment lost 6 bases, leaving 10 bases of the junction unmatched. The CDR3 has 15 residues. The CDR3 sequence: CASSVRQGATHGYTF. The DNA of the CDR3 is TGTGCCAGCAGCGTAAGACAGGGGGCGACCCATGGCTACACCTTC.

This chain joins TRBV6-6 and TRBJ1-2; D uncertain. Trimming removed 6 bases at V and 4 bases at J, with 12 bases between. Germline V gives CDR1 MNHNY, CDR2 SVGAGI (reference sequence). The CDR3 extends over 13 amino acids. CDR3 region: CASSINRSYGYTF. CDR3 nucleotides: TGTGCCAGCAGCATAAATAGATCCTATGGCTACACCTTC.

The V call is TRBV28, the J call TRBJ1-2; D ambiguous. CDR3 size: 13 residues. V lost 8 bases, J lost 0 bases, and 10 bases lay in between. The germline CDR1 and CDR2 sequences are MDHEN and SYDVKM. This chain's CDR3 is CASRVDANYGYTF. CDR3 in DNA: TGTGCCAGCCGGGTAGACGCTAACTATGGCTACACCTTC.

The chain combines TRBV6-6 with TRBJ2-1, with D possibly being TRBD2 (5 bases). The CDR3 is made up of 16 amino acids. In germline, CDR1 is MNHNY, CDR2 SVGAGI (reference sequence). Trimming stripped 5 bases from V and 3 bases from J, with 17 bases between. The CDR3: CASSASGSRGYNEQFF. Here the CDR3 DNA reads TGTGCCAGCAGTGCCTCCGGCAGCCGGGGCTACAATGAGCAGTTCTTC.

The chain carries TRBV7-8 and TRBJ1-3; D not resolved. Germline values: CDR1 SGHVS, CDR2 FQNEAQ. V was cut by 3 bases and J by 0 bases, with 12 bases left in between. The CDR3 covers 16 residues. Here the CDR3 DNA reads TGTGCCAGCAGCTTTTCCCCCGGGAGCTCTGGAAACACCATATATTTT. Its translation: CASSFSPGSSGNTIYF.

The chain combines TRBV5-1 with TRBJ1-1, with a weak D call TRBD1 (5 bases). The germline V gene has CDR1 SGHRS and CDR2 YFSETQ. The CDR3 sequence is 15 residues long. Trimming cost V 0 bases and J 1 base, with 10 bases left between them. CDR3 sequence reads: CASSLVQGGNTEAFF. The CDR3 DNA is TGCGCCAGCAGCTTGGTCCAGGGTGGGAACACTGAAGCTTTCTTT.

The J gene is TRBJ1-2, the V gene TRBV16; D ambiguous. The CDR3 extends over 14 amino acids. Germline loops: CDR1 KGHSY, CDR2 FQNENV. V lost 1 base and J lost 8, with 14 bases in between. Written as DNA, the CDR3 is TGTGCCAGCAGCCAATACCCGGGGAAGGTCGGCTACACCTTC. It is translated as CASSQYPGKVGYTF.